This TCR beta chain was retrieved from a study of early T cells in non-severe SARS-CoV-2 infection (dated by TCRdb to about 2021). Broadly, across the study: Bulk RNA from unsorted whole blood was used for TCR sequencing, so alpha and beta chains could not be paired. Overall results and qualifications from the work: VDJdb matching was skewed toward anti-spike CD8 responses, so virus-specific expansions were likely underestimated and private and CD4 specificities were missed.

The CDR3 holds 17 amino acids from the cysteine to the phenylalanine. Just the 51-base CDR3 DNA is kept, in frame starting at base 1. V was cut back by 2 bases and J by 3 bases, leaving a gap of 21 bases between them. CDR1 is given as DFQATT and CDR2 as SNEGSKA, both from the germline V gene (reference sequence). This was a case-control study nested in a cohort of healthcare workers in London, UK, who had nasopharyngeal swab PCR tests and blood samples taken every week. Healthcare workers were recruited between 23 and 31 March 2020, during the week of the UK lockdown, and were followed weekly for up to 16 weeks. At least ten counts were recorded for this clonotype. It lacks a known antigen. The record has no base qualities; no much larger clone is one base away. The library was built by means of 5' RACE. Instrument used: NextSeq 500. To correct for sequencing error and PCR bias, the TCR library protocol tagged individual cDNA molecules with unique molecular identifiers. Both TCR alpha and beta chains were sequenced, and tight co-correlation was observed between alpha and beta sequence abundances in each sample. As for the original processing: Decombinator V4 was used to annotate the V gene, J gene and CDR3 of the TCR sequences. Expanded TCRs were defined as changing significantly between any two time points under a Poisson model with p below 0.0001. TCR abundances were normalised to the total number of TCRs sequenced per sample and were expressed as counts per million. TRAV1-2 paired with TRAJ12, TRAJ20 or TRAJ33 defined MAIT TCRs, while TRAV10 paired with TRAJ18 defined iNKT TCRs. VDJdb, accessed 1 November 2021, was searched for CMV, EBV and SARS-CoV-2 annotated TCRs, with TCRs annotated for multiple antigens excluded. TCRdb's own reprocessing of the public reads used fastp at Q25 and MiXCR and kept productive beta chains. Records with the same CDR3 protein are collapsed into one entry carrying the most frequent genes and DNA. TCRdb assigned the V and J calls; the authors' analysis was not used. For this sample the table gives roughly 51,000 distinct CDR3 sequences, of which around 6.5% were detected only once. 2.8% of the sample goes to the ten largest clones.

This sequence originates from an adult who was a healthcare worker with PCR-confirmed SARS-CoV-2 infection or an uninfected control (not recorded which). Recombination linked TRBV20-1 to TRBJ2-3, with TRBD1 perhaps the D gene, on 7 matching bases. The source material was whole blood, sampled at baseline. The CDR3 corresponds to CSARIRYAGQLTDTQYF. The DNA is TGCAGTGCTAGAATCCGGTACGCGGGACAGCTAACAGATACGCAGTATTTT.